These 22 T cell receptor beta chains were sequenced from one sample in a study of T cells after yellow fever vaccination. TCRdb itself ran the 5' RACE reads through MiXCR, one entry per CDR3 protein. This sample carries over 300,000 distinct CDR3 sequences, around 4% of them seen once, and the ten largest clones take around 20%. Source: PBMCs, taken on the day of the yellow fever booster vaccination. The receptors stem from a man between 18 and 29 years old who received the YFV17D yellow fever vaccine.

This clonotype has a count of ten or more. The rearrangement joins TRBV3-1 to TRBJ2-2, with 8 bases fitting TRBD1. Germline V gives CDR1 LGHDT, CDR2 YNNKEL (reference sequence). V dropped 6 bases and J dropped 6; count of bases not matched to a gene: 12. The CDR3 runs 16 residues. In DNA, the CDR3 is TGTGCCAGCAGACCTACAGGGGGTGGTACTGCCGGGGAGCTGTTTTTT. Its translation is CASRPTGGGTAGELFF.

This clonotype was counted many times. The rearrangement links TRBV29-1 to TRBJ2-5; D ambiguous. Deletions cut 0 bases from V and 5 bases from J, with 7 bases between. The length of the CDR3 is 12 residues. Germline CDR1 SQVTM, CDR2 ANQGSEA. CDR3 in amino acids: CSVEEAWETQYF. The CDR3 DNA follows: TGCAGCGTTGAAGAGGCCTGGGAGACCCAGTACTTC.

This clonotype has a count of ten or more. This chain links TRBV29-1 with TRBJ2-1; unclear D gene. This CDR3 has 15 residues. Germline CDR1 is SQVTM and CDR2 is ANQGSEA. V lost 3 bases, J lost 5 bases, and 17 bases lay in between. CDR3 bases: TGCAGCGTTGATCCCCCAACGGAGCCTCACAATGAGCAGTTCTTC. Translating it yields CSVDPPTEPHNEQFF.

This clonotype has at least ten counts. The chain is built from TRBV4-1 and TRBJ1-1; TRBD1 is a possible D gene (6 bases). This CDR3 is 14 amino acids long. V shed 3 bases and J shed 4 bases, with 12 bases lying between them. The germline CDR1 and CDR2 sequences are MGHRA and YSYEKL. The CDR3 DNA reads TGCGCCAGCAGCCAGCGGGGGCGTAGCACTGAAGCTTTCTTT. Translating gives CASSQRGRSTEAFF.

This clonotype was observed a few times. The rearrangement uses TRBV7-9 and TRBJ2-3, with TRBD2 as a possible D gene (5 bases). Trimming stripped 5 bases from V and 4 bases from J, with 16 bases between. The CDR3 is made up of 15 amino acids. Looked up from germline, CDR1 is SEHNR and CDR2 is FQNEAQ (reference sequence). The CDR3 loop is CASSGSARRPDTQYF. As DNA, the CDR3 is TGTGCCAGCAGCGGTAGCGCCCGGAGGCCAGATACGCAGTATTTT.

This clonotype was observed many times. The chain uses TRBV20-1 and TRBJ2-3, with TRBD2 as a possible D gene (6 bases). V gave up 7 bases and J gave up 3 bases, with 8 bases separating them. This CDR3 has 11 amino acids. Germline CDR1 reads DFQATT; CDR2 reads SNEGSKA (reference sequence). CDR3 bases: TGCAGTGTCCGGGGGACAGATACGCAGTATTTT. It is translated as CSVRGTDTQYF.

This clonotype has at least ten counts. This chain uses TRBV4-3 with TRBJ1-5, with a weak D call TRBD1 (6 bases). This CDR3 contains 13 residues. CDR1 and CDR2 (germline): LGHNA, YSLEER. With 0 bases removed from V and 11 bases from J, the gap between germline ends came to 11 bases. The DNA for the CDR3 is TGCGCCAGCAGCCAAGACAGGGGATCGGCCCAGCATTTT. Protein sequence: CASSQDRGSAQHF.

Of note for this clonotype: A single base separates this from a much larger clone, so it may be a read error. The chain joins TRBV4-3 to TRBJ2-7; D possibly corresponds to TRBD1 (5 bases). Germline V gene data show CDR1 as LGHNA and CDR2 as YSLEER. This CDR3 contains 15 residues. For the CDR3, the DNA is TGCGCCAGCAGCCAAGAGGCAGGGTTCTCCTACGAGGAGTACTTC. Protein: CASSQEAGFSYEEYF.

This clonotype appeared many times. The V gene is TRBV20-1, the J gene TRBJ1-5, with TRBD1 as a possible D gene (5 bases). This CDR3 comprises 15 residues. Trimming pared 6 bases from V and 6 bases from J, leaving 21 bases between. CDR1 is DFQATT and CDR2 is SNEGSKA in the germline V gene (reference sequence). Here the CDR3 reads CSALHQGAIRQPQHF. CDR3 DNA: TGCAGTGCGCTGCACCAAGGGGCCATCCGTCAGCCCCAGCATTTT.

The chain couples TRBV27 to TRBJ1-6, with D perhaps TRBD1 (6 bases). Germline values: CDR1 MNHEY, CDR2 SMNVEV (reference sequence). The ends were cut back, 6 bases at V and 8 bases at J, with 8 bases in the middle. The CDR3 has 12 residues. The DNA of the CDR3 is TGTGCCAGCAGGAGGGGGGATTCACCCCTCCACTTT. It translates to CASRRGDSPLHF.

This clonotype came up a few times. The chain joins TRBV5-6 to TRBJ1-2; D remains unclear. Looked up from germline, CDR1 is SGHDT and CDR2 is YYEEEE. V was clipped by 1 base and J by 8 bases, with 12 bases between them. CDR3 length equals 13 residues. CDR3 nucleotide sequence: TGTGCCAGCAGCTTGCCAGGCGCGGGCGGCTACACCTTC. Protein: CASSLPGAGGYTF.

In this sample, this clonotype turned up many times. The chain combines TRBV5-1 with TRBJ2-5; 9 positions match TRBD1. The CDR3 spans 16 residues. Germline CDR1 SGHRS, CDR2 YFSETQ. V shed 0 bases, J shed 4 bases, and the junction held 7 bases outside the gene matches. The CDR3 nucleotides are TGCGCCAGCAGCTTGGGGCCACAGGGGGCAGGAGAGACCCAGTACTTC. Residues: CASSLGPQGAGETQYF.

The chain is built from TRBV19 and TRBJ2-5; tentatively, D is TRBD2 (6 bases). The CDR3 has 14 residues. Germline-derived CDR1 and CDR2 are LNHDA and SQIVND (reference sequence). Trimming removed 3 bases from V and 5 bases from J, with 13 bases in between. The CDR3 coding sequence is TGTGCCAGTAGTATTTTAGGGAGGTTGGAGACCCAGTACTTC. Translating gives CASSILGRLETQYF.

This clonotype has only a few counts. CDR3 amino acids: CASSPTGLVKTQYF. The CDR3, as DNA: TGTGCCAGCAGCCCTACAGGGCTGGTGAAGACCCAGTACTTC. J is TRBJ2-5 and V is TRBV7-3; the D gene is possibly TRBD1 (6 bases). This CDR3 is 14 amino acids long. V lost 5 bases to trimming and J lost 6 bases, with 16 bases between them. In germline, CDR1 is SGHTA, CDR2 FQGTGA.

The V and J genes are TRBV7-2 and TRBJ2-5; TRBD1 agrees at 8 bases. The CDR3 runs 15 residues. Germline V lookup: CDR1 SGHTA, CDR2 FQGNSA. V lost 8 bases to trimming and J lost 5 bases; unmatched junction nucleotides: 13. CDR3: CASFRTGTGGETQYF. Written as DNA, the CDR3 is TGTGCCAGCTTCCGTACCGGGACAGGAGGGGAGACCCAGTACTTC.

This clonotype has ten or more counts. The chain couples TRBV5-1 to TRBJ1-1; D unresolved. The CDR3 runs to 14 residues. Per the germline V gene, CDR1 is SGHRS and CDR2 is YFSETQ. Trimming removed 2 bases from V and 1 base from J, with 9 bases in between. CDR3 amino acids: CASSFQGPNTEAFF. For the CDR3, the DNA is TGCGCCAGCAGCTTCCAAGGGCCGAACACTGAAGCTTTCTTT.

This chain uses TRBV12-3 or TRBV12-4 with TRBJ2-7; TRBD1 agrees at 7 bases. V lost 6 bases and J lost 0; bases outside the gene matches: 5. This CDR3 has 14 amino acids. CDR3 amino acids: CASRRGDSSYEQYF. As DNA, the CDR3 is TGTGCCAGCAGACGAGGGGACAGCTCCTACGAGCAGTACTTC.

This clonotype was recorded at least ten times. CDR3 residues: CASSHRNTEAFF. CDR3 nucleotides: TGTGCCAGCAGTCATCGGAACACTGAAGCTTTCTTT. The chain links TRBV7-9 to TRBJ1-1; no clear D gene. V shed 6 bases and J shed 1 base, with 6 bases lying between them. CDR1 and CDR2 (germline): SEHNR, FQNEAQ (reference sequence). The CDR3 covers 12 residues.

This clonotype came up a few times. The chain combines TRBV29-1 with TRBJ2-1, with D possibly being TRBD1 or TRBD2 (6 bases each). V was clipped by 8 bases and J by 2 bases, with 13 bases between them. The CDR3 loop spans 13 amino acids. Germline V lookup: CDR1 SQVTM, CDR2 ANQGSEA. The CDR3 loop is CSSRGVTYNEQFF. The CDR3 region has the DNA TGCAGCTCTAGGGGGGTGACCTACAATGAGCAGTTCTTC.

The chain links TRBV6-6 to TRBJ1-4; D unresolved. CDR1 MNHNY and CDR2 SVGAGI come from the germline V gene (reference sequence). V was cut by 2 bases and J by 6 bases, with 10 bases left in between. CDR3 size: 14 residues. The CDR3 sequence: CASSYQDSYEKLFF. CDR3 DNA sequence: TGTGCCAGCAGTTACCAGGATTCGTATGAAAAACTGTTTTTT.

This clonotype was recorded many times. The chain combines TRBV6-6 with TRBJ2-5, with D possibly matching TRBD2 (6 bases). The CDR3 is made up of 17 amino acids. Trimming removed 0 bases at V and 2 bases at J, with 16 bases between. The V gene's germline CDR1 is MNHNY and CDR2 SVGAGI (reference sequence). The DNA of the CDR3 is TGTGCCAGCAGTTACTCGAGGTTGGGGGGAGCTCAAGAGACCCAGTACTTC. Its protein is CASSYSRLGGAQETQYF.

Worth noting for this clonotype: Being one base from a much bigger clone, this may be a read error. The chain links TRBV7-9 to TRBJ1-2; tentatively, D is TRBD1 (6 bases). V lost 4 bases, J lost 4 bases, and 13 bases lay in between. Germline loops: CDR1 SEHNR, CDR2 FQNEAQ (reference sequence). This CDR3 is built from 14 residues. The CDR3 DNA sequence: TGTGCCAGCAGCTCCGGGACAATTCTCTATGGCTACACCTTC. This codes for CASSSGTILYGYTF.